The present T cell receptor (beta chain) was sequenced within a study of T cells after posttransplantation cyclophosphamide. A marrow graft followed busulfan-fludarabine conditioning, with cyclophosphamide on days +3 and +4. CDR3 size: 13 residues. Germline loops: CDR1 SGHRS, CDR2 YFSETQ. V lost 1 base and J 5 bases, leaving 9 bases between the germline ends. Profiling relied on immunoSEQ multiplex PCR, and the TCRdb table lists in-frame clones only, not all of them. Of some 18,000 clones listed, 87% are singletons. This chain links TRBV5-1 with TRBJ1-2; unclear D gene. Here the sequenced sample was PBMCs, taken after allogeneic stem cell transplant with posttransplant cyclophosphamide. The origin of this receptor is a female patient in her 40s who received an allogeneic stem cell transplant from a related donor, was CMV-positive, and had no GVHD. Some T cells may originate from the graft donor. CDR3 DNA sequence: TGCGCCAGCAGCTTGACTAGGTCTTATGGCTACACCTTC. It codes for CASSLTRSYGYTF. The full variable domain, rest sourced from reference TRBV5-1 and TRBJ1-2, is KAGVTQTPRYLIKTRGQQVTLSCSPISGHRSVSWYQQTPGQGLQFLFEYFSETQRNKGNFPGRFSGRQFSNSRSEMNVSTLELGDSALYLCASSLTRSYGYTFGSGTRLTVV.